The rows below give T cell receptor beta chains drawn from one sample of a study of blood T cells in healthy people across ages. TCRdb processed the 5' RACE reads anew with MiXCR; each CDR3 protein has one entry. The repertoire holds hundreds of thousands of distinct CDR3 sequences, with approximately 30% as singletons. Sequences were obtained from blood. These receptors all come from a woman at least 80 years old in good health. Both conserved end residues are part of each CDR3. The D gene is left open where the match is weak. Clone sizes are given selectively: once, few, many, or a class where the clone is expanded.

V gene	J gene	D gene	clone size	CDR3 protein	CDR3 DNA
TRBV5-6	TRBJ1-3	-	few	CASSLDTNTIYF	TGTGCCAGCAGCTTGGATACAAACACCATATATTTT
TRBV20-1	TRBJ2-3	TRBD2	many	CSARAERGKSDTQYF	TGCAGTGCTAGAGCAGAGCGGGGGAAGTCAGATACGCAGTATTTT
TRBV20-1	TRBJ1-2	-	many	CSARVAAGSNYGYTF	TGCAGTGCTAGAGTGGCAGCCGGTTCTAACTATGGCTACACCTTC
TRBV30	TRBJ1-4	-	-	CAWSIGGSNEKLFF	TGTGCCTGGAGTATTGGGGGCTCTAATGAAAAACTGTTTTTT
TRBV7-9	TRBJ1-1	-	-	CASSSGTKTEAFF	TGTGCCAGCAGCTCCGGAACTAAAACTGAAGCTTTCTTT
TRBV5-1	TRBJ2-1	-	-	CASSPGPRNEQFF	TGCGCCAGCAGCCCGGGACCTCGAAATGAGCAGTTCTTC
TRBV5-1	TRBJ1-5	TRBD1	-	CASRQGADSNQPQHF	TGCGCCAGCAGACAGGGGGCAGATAGCAATCAGCCCCAGCATTTT
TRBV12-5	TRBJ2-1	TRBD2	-	CASGGTSGGVYEQFF	TGTGCTAGTGGGGGGACTAGCGGGGGGGTCTATGAGCAGTTCTTC
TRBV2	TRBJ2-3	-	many	CASSYRLGMGTDTQYF	TGTGCCAGCAGTTACCGCCTAGGAATGGGCACAGATACGCAGTATTTT
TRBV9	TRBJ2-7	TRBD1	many	CASSSTSTGGAEQYF	TGTGCCAGCAGTTCTACTTCGACAGGGGGCGCCGAGCAGTACTTC
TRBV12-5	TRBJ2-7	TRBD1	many	CASGLVHGTGGYEQYF	TGTGCTAGTGGTTTGGTACACGGTACAGGGGGTTACGAGCAGTACTTC
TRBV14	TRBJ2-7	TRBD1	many	CASSLQDQGASYEQYF	TGTGCCAGCAGCCTCCAGGACCAGGGGGCCTCCTACGAGCAGTACTTC
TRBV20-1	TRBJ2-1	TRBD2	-	CSARSGGAWNEQFF	TGCAGTGCTCGTAGCGGGGGGGCGTGGAATGAGCAGTTCTTC
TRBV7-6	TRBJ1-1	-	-	CASSADPNTEAFF	TGTGCCAGCAGCGCGGACCCGAACACTGAAGCTTTCTTT
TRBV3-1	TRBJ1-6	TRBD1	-	CASRADRRSPNSPLHF	TGTGCCAGCAGGGCGGACAGGAGAAGTCCAAATTCACCCCTCCACTTT
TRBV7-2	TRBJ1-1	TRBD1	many	CASSSRQGGSNTEAFF	TGTGCCAGCAGCTCGAGACAGGGGGGAAGCAACACTGAAGCTTTCTTT
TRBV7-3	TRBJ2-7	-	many	CASSLLQGPYEQYF	TGTGCCAGCAGCTTACTGCAGGGACCCTACGAGCAGTACTTC